This T cell receptor (beta chain) is from a study of T cell responses to AZD1222 COVID-19 vaccine. Findings of the study overall: Spike-spanning, vaccine-associated CD4 TCRs were dominant at 160-218 and 743-854.

TCRdb's table, derived via immunoSEQ multiplex PCR, lists solely in-frame clones and lacks some. The data show fewer than 80,000 clones, more than 65% seen once. V shed 0 bases and J shed 4 bases, with 9 bases lying between them. The CDR3 spans 14 residues. Germline V CDR1 and CDR2: SGHRS, YFSETQ. On this clone itself: Its cognate antigen is unknown.

The source was peripheral blood, collected on day 0 of MenACWY control vaccination. The receptor comes from an adult in good health. The chain uses TRBV5-1 and TRBJ2-3; the D gene is possibly TRBD2 (6 bases). In DNA form, the CDR3 reads TGCGCCAGCAGCTTGGGCGGGACCCCAGATACGCAGTATTTT. Translating gives CASSLGGTPDTQYF.